The present T cell receptor beta chain was sequenced within a study of T cells in Graves' hyperthyroidism and ophthalmopathy. General study points: Most thyroid clonotypes with frequency above 0.001 were detected in blood.

Pregnant or lactating patients were excluded, as were those with uncontrolled infection or other autoimmune disease. The CDR3 regions of TCR beta were amplified from RNA transcripts. The TCR CDR3 was amplified in a first-round RT-PCR using the HTBI primer set. TCRdb passed the multiplex PCR reads through MiXCR, listing each CDR3 protein once. Seen here are around 540,000 distinct CDR3 sequences, around 46% observed once, and the top ten hold about 8.2%. Note on this clonotype: Antigen specificity is unknown.

From germline, CDR1 is SNHLY and CDR2 FYNNEI. Trimming at V came to 6 bases and at J to 2 bases, leaving 8 bases not matched to a gene. There are 16 residues in the CDR3. The TCR sequence derives from a woman aged 18-30 years with Graves' hyperthyroidism. Sequencing input: peripheral blood or thyroid tissue (not recorded which). The chain joins TRBV2 to TRBJ2-7; 12 nucleotides line up with TRBD2. CDR3 nucleotides: TGTGCCAGCAGCCAACAACTAGCGGGAGGTCCCTACGAGCAGTACTTC. Translation: CASSQQLAGGPYEQYF.